The clone carrying this T cell receptor beta chain was seen many times. Its antigen is as yet unknown. The sample is drawn from a study of neurological immune-mediated disorders. General study findings and limits: Subjects shared no identical expanded-clone CDR3 amino acid sequences, suggesting private TCR-beta repertoires in all groups.

Each TCR transcript was tagged with a 10-nucleotide random UMI during 5'RACE. TCRdb itself ran the 5' RACE reads through MiXCR, one entry per CDR3 protein. The data hold 45,000 to 65,000 distinct CDR3 sequences, with 4% to 5.5% observed a single time. V was shortened by 5 bases and J by 10 bases, with 5 bases between the two germline ends. The CDR3 runs to 8 residues. Germline lookup yields CDR1 DFQATT and CDR2 SNEGSKA (reference sequence). This chain joins TRBV20-1 and TRBJ1-1, with D unresolved. Specimen: PBMCs. The receptor was derived from a man aged 45-60 years with multiple sclerosis. CDR3 residues: CSAPSAFF. The CDR3 DNA reads TGCAGTGCTCCGTCAGCTTTCTTT.